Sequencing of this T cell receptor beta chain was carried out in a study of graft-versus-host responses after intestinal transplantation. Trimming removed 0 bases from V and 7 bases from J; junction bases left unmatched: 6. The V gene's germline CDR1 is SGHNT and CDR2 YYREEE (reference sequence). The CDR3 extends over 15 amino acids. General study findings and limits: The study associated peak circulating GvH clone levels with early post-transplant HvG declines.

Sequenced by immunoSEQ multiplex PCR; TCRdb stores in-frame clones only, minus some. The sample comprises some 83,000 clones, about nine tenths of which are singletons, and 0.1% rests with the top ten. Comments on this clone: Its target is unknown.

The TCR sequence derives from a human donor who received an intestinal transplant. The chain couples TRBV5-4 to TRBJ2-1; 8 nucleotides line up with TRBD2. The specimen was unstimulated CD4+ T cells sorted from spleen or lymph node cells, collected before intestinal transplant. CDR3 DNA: TGTGCCAGCAGCTTGGGGCGGGGGGCAGGGAATGAGCAGTTCTTC. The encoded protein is CASSLGRGAGNEQFF. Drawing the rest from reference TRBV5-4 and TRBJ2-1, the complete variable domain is ETGVTQSPTHLIKTRGQQVTLRCSSQSGHNTVSWYQQALGQGPQFIFQYYREEENGRGNFPPRFSGLQFPNYSSELNVNALELDDSALYLCASSLGRGAGNEQFFGPGTRLTVL.